A selection of T cell receptor beta chains follows, all from one sample in a study of cytomegalovirus exposure and HLA in healthy donors. The data were produced by immunoSEQ multiplex PCR, yet TCRdb's version contains in-frame clones alone and is incomplete. The table shows around 200,000 clones, with more than 60% occurring only once. The source material was PBMCs. The receptor set was obtained from a woman aged 55-70 years in good health and CMV-seropositive. The CDR3 runs from the conserved cysteine through the conserved F or W. The D gene is left open where the match is weak.

D gene: NA
V gene: TRBV5-4
J gene: TRBJ1-1
CDR3 protein: CASSSLTGNTEAFF

D gene: NA
V gene: TRBV25-1
J gene: TRBJ2-1
CDR3 protein: CASRVVVMSSYNEQFF

D gene: TRBD1
V gene: TRBV19
J gene: TRBJ2-1
CDR3 protein: CASSIGQGGYNEQFF

D gene: NA
V gene: TRBV18
J gene: TRBJ1-4
CDR3 protein: CASSPDSRVEKLFF

D gene: NA
V gene: TRBV9
J gene: TRBJ2-6
CDR3 protein: CASSLGGGTASGANVLTF

D gene: NA
V gene: TRBV6-5
J gene: TRBJ1-2
CDR3 protein: CASSLDRFNYGYTF

D gene: TRBD2
V gene: TRBV4-3
J gene: TRBJ2-7
CDR3 protein: CASSQDRLAASEQYF

D gene: NA
V gene: TRBV15
J gene: TRBJ2-2
CDR3 protein: CATSRDPGLTGELFF

D gene: TRBD2
V gene: TRBV2
J gene: TRBJ2-7
CDR3 protein: CASLRLAGGYEQYF

D gene: TRBD2
V gene: TRBV6-1
J gene: TRBJ2-1
CDR3 protein: CASSETSGGAIEQFF

D gene: NA
V gene: TRBV28
J gene: TRBJ1-5
CDR3 protein: CASSPYLTHQPQHF

D gene: TRBD1
V gene: TRBV18
J gene: TRBJ2-7
CDR3 protein: CASSQGQVYEQYF

D gene: TRBD2
V gene: TRBV4-1
J gene: TRBJ2-2
CDR3 protein: CASSQPGTSGRARELFF

D gene: NA
V gene: TRBV19
J gene: TRBJ1-5
CDR3 protein: CASSMTDQPQHF

D gene: NA
V gene: TRBV28
J gene: TRBJ2-1
CDR3 protein: CASSLTGNEQFF

D gene: TRBD2
V gene: TRBV10-3
J gene: TRBJ2-3
CDR3 protein: CAAYSGISDTQYF

D gene: NA
V gene: TRBV30
J gene: TRBJ1-1
CDR3 protein: CAWSVIQMNTEAFF

D gene: TRBD2
V gene: TRBV28
J gene: TRBJ2-1
CDR3 protein: CASSSGTSGSYNEQFF

D gene: NA
V gene: TRBV18
J gene: TRBJ1-1
CDR3 protein: CASSLQSMRGDTEAFF

D gene: NA
V gene: TRBV7-3
J gene: TRBJ2-5
CDR3 protein: CASSFGTGPGETQYF

D gene: NA
V gene: TRBV5-4
J gene: NA
CDR3 protein: CASSMGPGGYEQYF

D gene: TRBD1
V gene: TRBV30
J gene: TRBJ1-3
CDR3 protein: CAWSFERTGRSGNTIYF

D gene: NA
V gene: TRBV25-1
J gene: TRBJ1-1
CDR3 protein: CASSETGGSTEAFF

D gene: TRBD1
V gene: TRBV9
J gene: TRBJ1-5
CDR3 protein: CASSAQRDRGNSNQPQHF